These 21 T cell receptor beta chains originate from one sample sequenced in a study of OX40 agonist ivuxolimab in advanced cancers. Only in-frame clones appear in the TCRdb table, and some are missing; sequencing was by immunoSEQ multiplex PCR. The repertoire holds about 27,000 clones, around 81% seen once, with approximately 29% in the top ten. This specimen consisted of CD4+ or CD8+ T cells sorted from blood, obtained in a trial of the OX40 agonist ivuxolimab. The receptors come from an adult with an advanced solid tumor such as melanoma, head and neck, liver or kidney cancer.

The chain links TRBV5-1 to TRBJ2-5; 11 bases are shared with TRBD2. The CDR3 runs 16 residues. After removal of 4 bases from V and 2 bases from J, the junction contained 7 bases not matched to a gene. Germline V gene sequence: CDR1 SGHRS, CDR2 YFSETQ. CDR3 residues: CASSPLSGRDQETQYF. Here the CDR3 DNA reads TGCGCCAGCAGCCCGCTTAGCGGGAGGGATCAAGAGACCCAGTACTTC.

J is TRBJ2-1 and V is TRBV6-4; 8 bases are a match to TRBD2. This CDR3 contains 15 residues. Germline V gene sequence: CDR1 MRHNA, CDR2 SNTAGT. After removal of 5 bases from V and 5 bases from J, the junction contained 8 bases not matched to a gene. The CDR3 DNA follows: TGTGCCAGCAGTTACGGTCTAGCGGGTAACAATGAGCAGTTCTTC. Encoded protein: CASSYGLAGNNEQFF.

This chain links TRBV5-5 with TRBJ2-1; D is tentatively TRBD1 or TRBD2 (5 bases each). Germline V gene data show CDR1 as SGHKS and CDR2 as YYEKEE (reference sequence). The CDR3 runs 15 residues. V dropped 3 bases and J dropped 6 bases, with 16 bases sitting between them. The CDR3 nucleotides are TGTGCCAGCAGCTGGGACCCAACTAGGGGCAATGAGCAGTTCTTC. Protein: CASSWDPTRGNEQFF.

The rearrangement joins TRBV2 to TRBJ1-2, with 7 positions matching TRBD1. Germline lookup yields CDR1 SNHLY and CDR2 FYNNEI. This CDR3 is built from 16 residues. Losses at the gene ends were 0 bases for V and 5 bases for J; bases not matched to a gene: 9. The CDR3 DNA is TGTGCCAGCAGTGAAGCCGGGACAGCCATGGGTTATGGCTACACCTTC. Translating gives CASSEAGTAMGYGYTF.

The V gene is TRBV6-1, the J gene TRBJ2-1; possibly TRBD1 for D (6 bases). V gave up 0 bases and J gave up 5 bases, with 20 bases separating them. Germline values: CDR1 MNHNS, CDR2 SASEGT. The CDR3 has 18 residues. CDR3 sequence (DNA): TGTGCCAGCAGTGAAGCGCACTACAGGGCCTACCCAGACAATGAGCAGTTCTTC. Protein product: CASSEAHYRAYPDNEQFF.

This clone has only a few counts. CDR3 sequence: CASSEGLAGYNEQFF. The CDR3 DNA follows: TGTGCCAGCAGTGAAGGACTAGCGGGGTACAATGAGCAGTTCTTC. The chain couples TRBV6-4 to TRBJ2-1; TRBD2 agrees at 12 bases. Germline CDR1 is MRHNA and CDR2 is SNTAGT. Germline trimming cut 3 bases from V and 4 bases from J; bases unmatched to any gene: 1. This CDR3 region has 15 residues.

The chain combines TRBV7-3 with TRBJ2-1, with 7 bases identical to TRBD2. V lost 5 bases and J lost 3; bases outside the gene matches: 4. This CDR3 has 14 residues. CDR1 is SGHTA, CDR2 FQGTGA, per germline. The DNA of the CDR3 is TGTGCCAGCAGCGAACGGGAGGTCTACAATGAGCAGTTCTTC. Amino acid sequence: CASSEREVYNEQFF.

This clone was detected only once. J is TRBJ2-7 and V is TRBV5-1, with D unresolved. From germline, CDR1 is SGHRS and CDR2 YFSETQ. The CDR3 has 12 residues. Trimming pared 4 bases from V and 3 bases from J, leaving 8 bases between. CDR3 nucleotide sequence: TGCGCCAGCAGCCTGGTCTACTACGAGCAGTACTTC. Translating gives CASSLVYYEQYF.

The chain joins TRBV4-1 to TRBJ2-7; D gene uncertain. This CDR3 comprises 13 residues. In germline, CDR1 is MGHRA, CDR2 YSYEKL. Trimming removed 2 bases at V and 2 bases at J, with 7 bases between. DNA for the CDR3: TGCGCCAGCAGCCAACCGTCGACCTACGAGCAGTACTTC. As protein: CASSQPSTYEQYF.

This chain joins TRBV11-2 and TRBJ1-1; tentatively, D is TRBD1 (5 bases). V lost 2 bases, J lost 6 bases, and 10 bases lay in between. Per germline, CDR1 SGHAT and CDR2 FQNNGV. This CDR3 contains 13 residues. This CDR3 is CASSLTGGAEAFF. DNA for the CDR3: TGTGCCAGCAGCTTAACCGGGGGTGCTGAAGCTTTCTTT.

The V gene is TRBV30, the J gene TRBJ2-5; D call uncertain. The CDR3 loop spans 13 amino acids. CDR1 is GTSNPN and CDR2 is SVGIG in the germline V gene (reference sequence). The V and J ends lost 3 bases and 1 base respectively, with 9 bases between them. The chain's CDR3 is CAWRSASQETQYF. In DNA, the CDR3 is TGTGCCTGGAGATCGGCCTCCCAAGAGACCCAGTACTTC. Full variable domain (remainder filled in from reference TRBV30 and TRBJ2-5): SQTIHQWPATLVQPVGSPLSLECTVEGTSNPNLYWYRQAAGRGLQLLFYSVGIGQISSEVPQNLSASRPQDRQFILSSKKLLLSDSGFYLCAWRSASQETQYFGPGTRLLVL.

This chain joins TRBV25-1 and TRBJ2-5, with 9 bases matching TRBD2. The CDR3 has 18 amino acids. V was pared by 1 base and J by 5 bases, with 14 bases of the junction left unmatched. Germline-derived CDR1 and CDR2 are MGHDK and SYGVNS. DNA for the CDR3: TGTGCCAGCAGTGAATGGAGTTACGGCGGGGGGGTTTTGGAGACCCAGTACTTC. Protein product: CASSEWSYGGGVLETQYF. The full variable domain, in which reference TRBV25-1 and TRBJ2-5 provide the parts outside the CDR3, is EADIYQTPRYLVIGTGKKITLECSQTMGHDKMYWYQQDPGMELHLIHYSYGVNSTEKGDLSSESTVSRIRTEHFPLTLESARPSHTSQYLCASSEWSYGGGVLETQYFGPGTRLLVL.

This sequence joins TRBV10-1 and TRBJ2-1, with 7 bases identical to TRBD1. Trimming took 5 bases from V and 10 from J; bases not matched to a gene: 8. The CDR3 loop spans 13 amino acids. From germline, CDR1 is WNHNN and CDR2 SYGVQD (reference sequence). CDR3 sequence: CASSPTLQGEQFF. In DNA form, the CDR3 reads TGCGCCAGCAGTCCAACCCTACAGGGGGAGCAGTTCTTC.

The chain carries TRBV11-1 and TRBJ2-4; possibly TRBD2 for D (6 bases). The V and J ends lost 5 bases and 7 bases respectively, with 15 bases between them. There are 14 residues in the CDR3. In germline, CDR1 is SGHAT, CDR2 FQDESV (reference sequence). This CDR3 is CASSPLRGLNIQYF. CDR3 DNA: TGTGCCAGCAGCCCCCTCCGGGGACTTAACATTCAGTACTTC.

The chain employs TRBV9 and TRBJ2-1; D unresolved. Germline CDR1 is SGDLS and CDR2 is YYNGEE. The CDR3 is 15 amino acids. Between the trimmed V and J ends, which lost 0 bases and 0 bases, there was a span of 7 bases. The CDR3 region has the DNA TGTGCCAGCAGCGTAGAAAGCGACTCCTACAATGAGCAGTTCTTC. This translates into CASSVESDSYNEQFF.

This clone was seen a single time. One end of the junction does not line up with germline, which may come from a read error. The J gene is TRBJ2-2, the V gene TRBV10-3; the D gene could be TRBD1 or TRBD2 (5 bases each). The germline V gene encodes CDR1 ENHRY and CDR2 SYGVKD. The CDR3 covers 12 residues. CDR3 nucleotides: TGTGCCATCATGACAGCGCACCGGGGAGCTGTTTTT. Residues: CAIMTAHRGAVF.

The genes are TRBV28 and TRBJ1-5; D is unclear. There are 12 residues in the CDR3. V lost 6 bases and J lost 4, with 7 bases in between. From germline, CDR1 is MDHEN and CDR2 SYDVKM. In DNA, the CDR3 is TGTGCCAGCAGGAAGGGAAATCAGCCCCAGCATTTT. It specifies CASRKGNQPQHF.

This clone showed up just once. The CDR3 protein is CASNPRGYEQYF. The CDR3 nucleotides read TGTGCCAGCAACCCCCGAGGCTACGAGCAGTACTTC. The chain couples TRBV28 to TRBJ2-7, with D unresolved. Deletions cut 7 bases from V and 3 bases from J, with 10 bases between. The CDR3 sequence is 12 residues long. From germline, CDR1 is MDHEN and CDR2 SYDVKM.

The V gene is TRBV2, the J gene TRBJ2-7; D remains unclear. Trimming took 6 bases from V and 0 from J, leaving 3 bases between them. The germline V gene has CDR1 SNHLY and CDR2 FYNNEI. This CDR3 spans 11 amino acids. CDR3 sequence (DNA): TGTGCCAGCAGGGACTCCTACGAGCAGTACTTC. Its translation is CASRDSYEQYF.

This clone was detected only a few times. The chain is built from TRBV5-4 and TRBJ1-5; D might be TRBD1 (6 bases). Germline values: CDR1 SGHNT, CDR2 YYREEE (reference sequence). CDR3 length: 14 residues. The V gene lost 2 bases and the J gene lost 4 bases, with 10 bases spanning the gap. Here the CDR3 DNA reads TGTGCCAGCAGCTTACAGGGAATAAATCAGCCCCAGCATTTT. The encoded protein is CASSLQGINQPQHF.

This chain joins TRBV28 and TRBJ2-7; D is possibly TRBD2 (6 bases). V lost 3 bases and J 3 bases, leaving 18 bases between the germline ends. The CDR3 contains 16 residues. CDR1 and CDR2 from the germline V gene are MDHEN and SYDVKM. This CDR3 reads CASSFALALSHYEQYF. CDR3 DNA sequence: TGTGCCAGCAGTTTCGCTCTAGCGCTTAGCCACTACGAGCAGTACTTC. The variable domain in full, completed from reference TRBV28 and TRBJ2-7, reads DVKVTQSSRYLVKRTGEKVFLECVQDMDHENMFWYRQDPGLGLRLIYFSYDVKMKEKGDIPEGYSVSREKKERFSLILESASTNQTSMYLCASSFALALSHYEQYFGPGTRLTVT.